The 13 T cell receptor beta chains below all came from one sample that was sequenced in a study of shared clonotypes between healthy human individuals. The table came from immunoSEQ multiplex PCR; TCRdb's copy has only in-frame clones and leaves some out. The sample records around 1,900,000 clones, over 85% being singletons. CD8 cells classed as naive were CD45RO-negative and positively selected for CCR7, excluding terminally differentiated effector memory CD45RA+ cells. The sample consisted of naive CD8+ T cells from PBMCs. The receptors stem from a man younger than 35 in good health. Some clones in this sample may be carry-over from other donors' samples.

To note about this clone: Different DNA sequences within this sample yield the same CDR3. The chain joins TRBV6-6 to TRBJ2-7; D is ambiguous. V was trimmed by 5 bases and J by 4 bases, leaving 6 bases between them. Germline values: CDR1 MNHNY, CDR2 SVGAGI (reference sequence). This CDR3 comprises 11 residues. This chain's CDR3 is CASSSRYEQYF. CDR3 bases: TGTGCCAGCAGTAGCCGTTACGAGCAGTACTTC.

The chain employs TRBV9 and TRBJ2-7; 9 positions match TRBD2. With 3 bases clipped from V and 5 bases from J, the junction kept 12 bases outside the gene matches. CDR1 is SGDLS, CDR2 YYNGEE, per germline. The CDR3 extends over 16 amino acids. CDR3 sequence (DNA): TGTGCCAGCAGCGCTGCCCGTAGCGGGAGTCTTGACGAGCAGTACTTC. Protein: CASSAARSGSLDEQYF.

The rearrangement uses TRBV5-1 and TRBJ2-7; TRBD1 might be the D (7 bases). Germline CDR1 reads SGHRS; CDR2 reads YFSETQ. The germline V and J ends were trimmed by 3 bases and 0 bases, with 10 bases remaining between them. The CDR3 spans 14 residues. The DNA of the CDR3 is TGCGCCAGCAGCTGGGGGGACAGCTCCTACGAGCAGTACTTC. It codes for CASSWGDSSYEQYF. The full variable domain, with the rest looked up from reference TRBV5-1 and TRBJ2-7, is KAGVTQTPRYLIKTRGQQVTLSCSPISGHRSVSWYQQTPGQGLQFLFEYFSETQRNKGNFPGRFSGRQFSNSRSEMNVSTLELGDSALYLCASSWGDSSYEQYFGPGTRLTVT.

Turning to this clone: Other DNA sequences within the sample encode an identical CDR3. CDR3 nucleotide sequence: TGCAGCACCACCCGGGGCTACGAGCAGTACTTC. Translated, it gives CSTTRGYEQYF. The V and J genes are TRBV29-1 and TRBJ2-7; a weak D match, TRBD2 (5 bases). Germline CDR1 SQVTM, CDR2 ANQGSEA. V was pared by 8 bases and J by 3 bases, with 11 bases between. This CDR3 has 11 residues.

The V call is TRBV27, the J call TRBJ1-1; tentatively, D is TRBD1 (6 bases). The CDR3 totals 17 residues. V was shortened by 6 bases and J by 0 bases, with 20 bases between the two germline ends. From germline, CDR1 is MNHEY and CDR2 SMNVEV (reference sequence). The CDR3 loop is CASRPLQIQGLNTEAFF. In DNA, the CDR3 is TGTGCCAGCAGGCCCCTCCAAATACAGGGCTTGAACACTGAAGCTTTCTTT.

This chain connects TRBV10-3 to TRBJ2-2; D is unresolved. There are 15 residues in the CDR3. Germline assignment: CDR1 ENHRY and CDR2 SYGVKD. Trimming stripped 6 bases from V and 6 bases from J, with 17 bases between. Written as DNA, the CDR3 is TGTGCCATCAGCTCAGGCCTGGGAAAGGCCGGGGAGCTGTTTTTT. This codes for CAISSGLGKAGELFF.

This chain uses TRBV27 with TRBJ1-4; 8 nucleotides agree with TRBD1. The germline gives CDR1 MNHEY, CDR2 SMNVEV (reference sequence). The ends lost 5 bases at V and 3 bases at J; junction bases unmatched: 8. The CDR3 sequence is 16 residues long. This CDR3 reads CASSTVGQGPNEKLFF. DNA for the CDR3: TGTGCCAGCAGTACGGTCGGACAGGGACCTAATGAAAAACTGTTTTTT.

The chain combines TRBV7-8 with TRBJ2-3; tentatively, D is TRBD2 (7 bases). This CDR3 is built from 18 residues. Trimming stripped 1 base from V and 1 base from J, with 18 bases between. Germline CDR1 reads SGHVS; CDR2 reads FQNEAQ. The CDR3 is CASSLEWAARGRTDTQYF. In nucleotides, the CDR3 is TGTGCCAGCAGCTTAGAGTGGGCCGCGCGGGGGCGCACAGATACGCAGTATTTT.

The J gene is TRBJ1-1, the V gene TRBV15; D remains unclear. V was trimmed by 7 bases and J by 0 bases, leaving 9 bases between them. The CDR3 is made up of 13 amino acids. From germline, CDR1 is LNHNV and CDR2 YYDKDF (reference sequence). CDR3 in amino acids: CATKPFMNTEAFF. CDR3 coding DNA: TGTGCCACCAAACCTTTCATGAACACTGAAGCTTTCTTT.

The chain recombines TRBV6-6 with TRBJ2-7; maybe TRBD2 (6 bases). Germline CDR1 and CDR2: MNHNY and SVGAGI (reference sequence). With 9 bases removed from V and 2 bases from J, the gap between germline ends came to 17 bases. The CDR3 covers 14 residues. In nucleotides, the CDR3 is TGTGCCAGACGGATAACGGGGGTGGCCTACGAGCAGTACTTC. Translation: CARRITGVAYEQYF.

The chain recombines TRBV19 with TRBJ1-5, with a possible D match to TRBD1 (5 bases). The germline V gene encodes CDR1 LNHDA and CDR2 SQIVND (reference sequence). The CDR3 spans 13 residues. V was cut by 4 bases and J by 10 bases, with 14 bases left in between. CDR3 nucleotides: TGTGCCAGTAGTACAGGGAGCCTAACTCCCCAGCATTTT. Translation: CASSTGSLTPQHF.

On this clone: Different DNA sequences within this sample yield the same CDR3. This rearrangement joins TRBV27 to TRBJ2-1; D is possibly TRBD2 (6 bases). The length of the CDR3 is 14 residues. Per germline, CDR1 MNHEY and CDR2 SMNVEV (reference sequence). V was shortened by 2 bases and J by 6 bases, with 11 bases between the two germline ends. The CDR3 DNA sequence: TGTGCCAGCAGTTTACGGCTAGCGAGCAATGAGCAGTTCTTC. As protein: CASSLRLASNEQFF.

The V and J genes are TRBV7-9 and TRBJ2-5; D may be TRBD2 (6 bases). Trimming pared 2 bases from V and 3 bases from J, leaving 19 bases between. The length of the CDR3 is 17 residues. From germline, CDR1 is SEHNR and CDR2 FQNEAQ (reference sequence). CDR3 DNA sequence: TGTGCCAGCAGCTTACTCCCCCGGGTGAGGGAGGAAGAGACCCAGTACTTC. It codes for CASSLLPRVREEETQYF.